These 21 T cell receptor beta chains share one sample of origin, sequenced in a study of T-cell reconstitution after alpha-beta-depleted transplantation in children. A TCRbeta library incorporating unique molecular identifiers was prepared. Each CDR3 protein is one row after TCRdb ran MiXCR on the PCR reads. The table shows around 250,000 distinct CDR3 sequences, with less than 9% occurring only once. Sample: PBMCs, mostly from graft donor cells, taken 180 days after TCRalphabeta/CD19-depleted stem cell transplant. The source is a male patient younger than 18 who had a stem cell transplant for acute lymphoblastic leukemia, so the T cells may come from the graft donor.

This chain connects TRBV19 to TRBJ2-5; 7 bases are a match to TRBD1. The CDR3 has 16 amino acids. Germline-derived CDR1 and CDR2 are LNHDA and SQIVND (reference sequence). V dropped 9 bases and J dropped 0; count of bases not matched to a gene: 13. Here the CDR3 DNA reads TGTGCCAGAGACAGGGACCTGACCCCCCACCAAGAGACCCAGTACTTC. Residues: CARDRDLTPHQETQYF. The full variable domain, in which reference TRBV19 and TRBJ2-5 provide the parts outside the CDR3, is DGGITQSPKYLFRKEGQNVTLSCEQNLNHDAMYWYRQDPGQGLRLIYYSQIVNDFQKGDIAEGYSVSREKKESFPLTVTSAQKNPTAFYLCARDRDLTPHQETQYFGPGTRLLVL.

This clonotype came up many times. DNA of the CDR3: TGTGCCAGCAGCGGGGGGAAACAGGAAGACAATCAGCCCCAGCATTTT. Translated, it gives CASSGGKQEDNQPQHF. V is TRBV21-1 and J is TRBJ1-5; the table's D call TRBD1 went unverified against the DNA. TRBV21-1 is reported as a pseudogene. This CDR3 contains 16 residues.

In its sample, this clonotype was seen many times. V is TRBV15 and J is TRBJ2-3; D is undetermined. This CDR3 has 12 amino acids. Deletions cut 0 bases from V and 5 bases from J, with 3 bases between. CDR1 and CDR2 (germline): LNHNV, YYDKDF (reference sequence). This CDR3 is CATSRDVDTQYF. The CDR3 bases are TGTGCCACCAGCAGAGACGTAGATACGCAGTATTTT.

This clonotype was observed at least ten times. The chain has TRBV27 and TRBJ2-1; 11 bases match TRBD2. Germline CDR1 and CDR2: MNHEY and SMNVEV (reference sequence). With V trimmed by 5 bases and J by 6 bases, 3 bases remained unmatched. This CDR3 has 14 amino acids. The CDR3 sequence: CASSHGLAGNEQFF. The DNA for the CDR3 is TGTGCCAGCAGTCATGGACTAGCGGGCAATGAGCAGTTCTTC.

This clonotype was seen repeatedly, ten times or more. V and J are TRBV20-1 and TRBJ2-7; D is possibly TRBD2 (7 bases). The V and J ends lost 0 bases and 5 bases respectively, with 11 bases between them. Germline-derived CDR1 and CDR2 are DFQATT and SNEGSKA (reference sequence). The CDR3 loop spans 13 amino acids. In DNA, the CDR3 is TGCAGTGCTAGAGAAGGGGGGGTGAACGAGCAGTACTTC. Its translation is CSAREGGVNEQYF.

Only one count was recorded for this clonotype. This may be a read error: a much more frequent sequence differs by one nucleotide. The rearrangement uses TRBV28 and TRBJ2-7; no definite D call. CDR1 MDHEN and CDR2 SYDVKM come from the germline V gene. The CDR3 has 15 residues. CDR3 sequence: CASSFAGLKNYELYF. The CDR3, as DNA: TGTGCCAGCAGTTTTGCAGGATTAAAAAACTACGAGCTGTACTTC.

As regards this clonotype: A read error may explain this, as a much larger clone is one base away. This chain joins TRBV28 and TRBJ1-2; D perhaps matches TRBD1 (5 bases). Trimming left V 8 bases short and J 6 bases short, with 22 bases between. There are 15 residues in the CDR3. Germline CDR1 reads MDHEN; CDR2 reads SYDVKM. The chain's CDR3 is CASPSSGTPLHGYTF. In DNA, the CDR3 is TGTGCCAGCCCTTCTTCCGGGACCCCTCTTCATGGCTACACCTTC.

This clonotype has ten or more counts. The chain recombines TRBV12-3 or TRBV12-4 with TRBJ1-6; D is undetermined. There are 13 residues in the CDR3. V lost 3 bases and J lost 6, with 6 bases in between. The CDR3 DNA reads TGTGCCAGCAGTTTCAGAACTAATTCACCCCTCCACTTT. This encodes CASSFRTNSPLHF.

There are many counts of this clonotype. This chain connects TRBV5-6 to TRBJ2-7; no definite D call. V lost 2 bases, J lost 1 base, and 13 bases lay in between. The CDR3 totals 15 residues. Germline V gene sequence: CDR1 SGHDT, CDR2 YYEEEE. The DNA of the CDR3 is TGTGCCAGCAGCTTAGCTCGACGTGCTTCCTACGAGCAGTACTTC. Amino acids: CASSLARRASYEQYF.

This clonotype was detected ten times or more. The V and J genes are TRBV4-3 and TRBJ1-2; D possibly corresponds to TRBD1 (6 bases). The CDR3 loop spans 16 amino acids. Germline loops: CDR1 LGHNA, CDR2 YSLEER. The V gene lost 0 bases and the J gene lost 3 bases, with 14 bases spanning the gap. DNA of the CDR3: TGCGCCAGCAGCCAAGATTCGGGGGGCCCGGACTATGGCTACACCTTC. This gives the protein CASSQDSGGPDYGYTF.

This clonotype has ten or more counts. V usage is TRBV12-3 or TRBV12-4 and J usage is TRBJ2-3; no firm D call. The CDR3 totals 15 residues. The V and J ends lost 5 bases and 0 bases respectively, with 12 bases between them. The CDR3 here is CASSRLTTSTDTQYF. For the CDR3, the DNA is TGTGCCAGCAGTCGACTTACAACTAGCACAGATACGCAGTATTTT.

As regards this clonotype: This clone may be a read error of a much larger clone one base away. This chain joins TRBV18 and TRBJ2-1, with D tentatively TRBD1 or TRBD2 (7 bases each). Between the trimmed V and J ends, which lost 5 bases and 5 bases, there was a span of 16 bases. This CDR3 contains 15 residues. From germline, CDR1 is KGHSH and CDR2 LQKENI. The chain's CDR3 is CASSSGGLNNNEQFF. The CDR3 region has the DNA TGTGCCAGCTCATCAGGGGGACTAAATAACAATGAGCAGTTCTTC.

This clonotype was recorded many times. J is TRBJ2-3 and V is TRBV7-9; possible D gene TRBD1, 5 bases. The germline CDR1 and CDR2 sequences are SEHNR and FQNEAQ (reference sequence). V was cut by 5 bases and J by 4 bases, with 10 bases left in between. The CDR3 length is 13 residues. The CDR3 DNA reads as TGTGCCAGCAGCGGGCGACAGCCAGATACGCAGTATTTT. Its protein is CASSGRQPDTQYF.

This clonotype has ten or more counts. The chain recombines TRBV6-1 with TRBJ2-1; 7 bases fit TRBD1. The CDR3 is 13 residues long. With V trimmed by 6 bases and J by 12 bases, 11 bases remained unmatched. The V gene's germline CDR1 is MNHNS and CDR2 SASEGT. The CDR3 coding sequence is TGTGCCAGCAGCCTACAGGGGCCCGCCGGGCAGTTCTTC. It specifies CASSLQGPAGQFF.

This clonotype was found a few times. The CDR3 bases are TGCAGTGCTTTCGACCCGGGACAGGAGGCGGGAGGGTGGGGCACAGATACGCAGTATTTT. Protein sequence: CSAFDPGQEAGGWGTDTQYF. This sequence joins TRBV20-1 and TRBJ2-3; a possible D gene is TRBD2 (9 bases). V lost 5 bases to trimming and J lost 1 base, with 31 bases between them. The CDR3 totals 20 residues. Germline values: CDR1 DFQATT, CDR2 SNEGSKA (reference sequence).

This clonotype was seen a handful of times. This chain joins TRBV18 and TRBJ2-3; 9 nucleotides line up with TRBD1. J gave up 4 bases and V 5 bases, and 4 bases lay outside the gene matches. This CDR3 spans 14 amino acids. Germline V gene data show CDR1 as KGHSH and CDR2 as LQKENI. The CDR3 protein is CASSAGTGPDTQYF. The DNA of the CDR3 is TGTGCCAGCTCAGCTGGGACAGGGCCAGATACGCAGTATTTT.

This clonotype has a count of ten or more. This chain joins TRBV27 and TRBJ2-5; 8 bases are shared with TRBD2. The CDR3 consists of 15 residues. The V and J ends lost 4 bases and 5 bases, in that order; junction bases with no gene match: 9. Germline CDR1 and CDR2: MNHEY and SMNVEV (reference sequence). This chain's CDR3 is CASSSPREGGETQYF. The CDR3 coding sequence is TGTGCCAGCAGTTCCCCTCGGGAGGGCGGGGAGACCCAGTACTTC.

Only a few counts were recorded for this clonotype. The rearrangement uses TRBV12-3 or TRBV12-4 and TRBJ2-1; maybe TRBD1 (7 bases). This CDR3 region has 14 residues. Deletions cut 7 bases from V and 9 bases from J, with 19 bases between. This CDR3 reads CASTWRGRDGEQFF. The CDR3 nucleotides are TGTGCCAGCACCTGGAGGGGGCGTGACGGTGAGCAGTTCTTC.

This clonotype was counted many times. The chain carries TRBV20-1 and TRBJ1-6; TRBD1 is a possible D gene (5 bases). Deletions cut 3 bases from V and 8 bases from J, with 11 bases between. CDR1 is DFQATT, CDR2 SNEGSKA, per germline (reference sequence). The CDR3 extends over 13 amino acids. DNA of the CDR3: TGCAGTGCTAGCTGGGGCAGGGATTCACCCCTCCACTTT. This codes for CSASWGRDSPLHF.

This clonotype has ten or more counts. The gene calls are TRBV7-8 and TRBJ1-5; D perhaps matches TRBD1 (6 bases). V shed 0 bases and J shed 4 bases, with 10 bases lying between them. The CDR3 has 15 residues. Germline V CDR1 and CDR2: SGHVS, FQNEAQ. CDR3 loop: CASSLARQANQPQHF. For the CDR3, the DNA is TGTGCCAGCAGCTTAGCGCGACAGGCGAATCAGCCCCAGCATTTT.

This clonotype was counted many times. The chain couples TRBV12-3 or TRBV12-4 to TRBJ2-1; perhaps TRBD2 as D (6 bases). Trimming removed 6 bases from V and 2 bases from J, with 11 bases in between. CDR3 length: 14 amino acids. CDR3 DNA sequence: TGTGCCAGCAGCCCCGGGGGAACCTACAATGAGCAGTTCTTC. As protein: CASSPGGTYNEQFF.